These 17 T cell receptor beta chains originate from one sample sequenced in a study of shared clonotypes between healthy human individuals (dated by TCRdb to 2019 to 2021). CD8 naive samples were CD45RO-negative cells positively selected for CCR7, giving a CD45RA+CCR7+ population that excluded TemRA cells. Library method: the immunoSEQ multiplex PCR assay. TCRdb's version of the immuneACCESS table is confined to in-frame rearrangements and falls short of the full clone set. An unresolved V gene accounts for under half of the shortfall where checked; the remainder is of unknown origin. Recorded for this sample are under 600,000 clones; roughly 98% of them occurred a single time. The ten largest clones add up to 0.3% of the sample. The specimen was naive CD8+ T cells sorted from blood. Explained via the paper, the cell subset or site label denotes: CD45RA+CCR7+. The receptors here all came from a man in his thirties or forties in good health.

V and J are TRBV7-9 and TRBJ2-1; no clear D gene. Germline CDR1 reads SEHNR; CDR2 reads FQNEAQ (reference sequence). There are 13 residues in the CDR3. Trimming shortened V by 3 bases and J by 5 bases, and 8 bases separated the two germline ends. The CDR3 DNA is TGTGCCAGCAGCTTTGTACCCGACAATGAGCAGTTCTTC. Its translation: CASSFVPDNEQFF.

This clone appeared once. The rearrangement uses TRBV2 and TRBJ1-5, with 12 bases that match TRBD1. The V gene end was trimmed by 6 bases and the J gene end by 0 bases; junction bases not matched to a gene: 6. From germline, CDR1 is SNHLY and CDR2 FYNNEI. There are 17 residues in the CDR3. CDR3 protein: CASRGTGGRYSNQPQHF. The DNA of the CDR3 is TGTGCCAGCAGGGGGACAGGGGGCAGATATAGCAATCAGCCCCAGCATTTT.

CDR3 sequence (DNA): TGTGCCAGCGGGGTAGAGCAGTTCTTC. Translation gives CASGVEQFF. V usage is TRBV27 and J usage is TRBJ2-1, with no clear D. V was shortened by 8 bases and J by 10 bases, with 6 bases between the two germline ends. CDR1 is MNHEY, CDR2 SMNVEV, per germline (reference sequence). CDR3 length: 9 amino acids.

The rearrangement uses TRBV9 and TRBJ1-4; the D gene is possibly TRBD1 (5 bases). The germline gives CDR1 SGDLS, CDR2 YYNGEE. V dropped 3 bases and J dropped 8 bases, with 14 bases sitting between them. CDR3 length: 14 residues. The CDR3 DNA follows: TGTGCCAGCAGCGAGGGGATGGGGATAGAAAAACTGTTTTTT. The encoded protein is CASSEGMGIEKLFF.

The count of this clone is one. The rearrangement links TRBV7-9 to TRBJ2-2; no firm D call. With 2 bases removed from V and 0 bases from J, the gap between germline ends came to 13 bases. The CDR3 extends over 17 amino acids. Germline V lookup: CDR1 SEHNR, CDR2 FQNEAQ (reference sequence). CDR3 nucleotide sequence: TGTGCCAGCAGCTTAACGGCGGCGGACGCGAACACCGGGGAGCTGTTTTTT. Translating it yields CASSLTAADANTGELFF.

This clone was observed a few times. The rearrangement joins TRBV7-6 to TRBJ1-4; D gene unclear. CDR3 size: 15 residues. CDR1 and CDR2 from the germline V gene are SGHVS and FNYEAQ. The germline V and J ends were trimmed by 3 bases and 6 bases, with 14 bases remaining between them. CDR3 protein: CASSFGGSWDEKLFF. CDR3 DNA sequence: TGTGCCAGCAGCTTTGGAGGGTCTTGGGATGAAAAACTGTTTTTT.

This clone has just a few counts. The same CDR3 is also encoded by other DNA sequences in this sample. The rearrangement joins TRBV13 to TRBJ1-5; D is ambiguous. Trimming took off 0 bases at V and 0 bases at J, with 3 bases between the two ends. The germline CDR1 and CDR2 sequences are PRHDT and FYEKMQ (reference sequence). The CDR3 runs to 14 residues. CDR3 sequence reads: CASSLGDSNQPQHF. In DNA form, the CDR3 reads TGTGCCAGCAGCTTAGGGGATAGCAATCAGCCCCAGCATTTT.

The rearrangement uses TRBV6-1 and TRBJ2-5, with 9 nucleotides matching TRBD2. Germline V lookup: CDR1 MNHNS, CDR2 SASEGT. CDR3 length: 20 amino acids. V shed 3 bases, J shed 7 bases, and the junction held 24 bases outside the gene matches. This CDR3 reads CASSDLLPLTPAGGYGTQYF. CDR3 bases: TGTGCCAGCAGTGACCTTCTTCCACTGACCCCAGCGGGAGGTTATGGGACCCAGTACTTC.

The rearrangement links TRBV9 to TRBJ2-3; D is unresolved. CDR1 is SGDLS, CDR2 YYNGEE, per germline. Deletions cut 3 bases from V and 5 bases from J, with 10 bases between. The CDR3 runs 13 residues. The CDR3 nucleotides read TGTGCCAGCAGCGGAATTCGAGTAGATACGCAGTATTTT. Its protein is CASSGIRVDTQYF.

This clone has just one count. This rearrangement joins TRBV6-5 to TRBJ1-2, with D possibly matching TRBD1 (6 bases). Germline CDR1 and CDR2: MNHEY and SVGAGI. Trimming stripped 6 bases from V and 6 bases from J, with 11 bases between. The CDR3 is made up of 12 amino acids. This CDR3 is CASSNRVDGYTF. For the CDR3, the DNA is TGTGCCAGCAGCAACAGGGTCGATGGCTACACCTTC.

This chain links TRBV19 with TRBJ2-7; D tentatively fits TRBD1 or TRBD2 (6 bases each). V lost 3 bases and J 3 bases, leaving 12 bases between the germline ends. The CDR3 sequence is 14 residues long. Germline CDR1 and CDR2: LNHDA and SQIVND (reference sequence). CDR3 protein: CASSIFGGNYEQYF. CDR3 bases: TGTGCCAGTAGTATTTTCGGGGGCAACTACGAGCAGTACTTC. The complete variable domain, with remaining parts taken from reference TRBV19 and TRBJ2-7, reads DGGITQSPKYLFRKEGQNVTLSCEQNLNHDAMYWYRQDPGQGLRLIYYSQIVNDFQKGDIAEGYSVSREKKESFPLTVTSAQKNPTAFYLCASSIFGGNYEQYFGPGTRLTVT.

CDR3 coding DNA: TGTGCCAGCAGTGAATTCGGGGGAATCTACGAGCAGTACTTC. It is translated as CASSEFGGIYEQYF. The chain combines TRBV2 with TRBJ2-7; TRBD2 might be the D (6 bases). This CDR3 is 14 amino acids long. Deletions cut 2 bases from V and 3 bases from J, with 11 bases between. Per germline, CDR1 SNHLY and CDR2 FYNNEI.

This chain uses TRBV15 with TRBJ2-1; 8 positions agree with TRBD2. J gave up 2 bases and V 9 bases, and 12 bases lay outside the gene matches. Germline CDR1 reads LNHNV; CDR2 reads YYDKDF (reference sequence). The CDR3 runs 16 residues. The CDR3 sequence is CATSYSGSRAYNEQFF. The CDR3 DNA follows: TGTGCCACTAGCTACAGCGGGAGTAGGGCCTACAATGAGCAGTTCTTC.

For this clone: The sample holds other DNA sequences that translate to the same CDR3. V is TRBV25-1 and J is TRBJ2-1; no clear D. The V end was cut by 11 bases, the J end by 2 bases, with 10 bases between. Germline-derived CDR1 and CDR2 are MGHDK and SYGVNS. The CDR3 extends over 12 amino acids. CDR3 in DNA: TGTGCCTCGAGCCCAACCTACAATGAGCAGTTCTTC. Translation gives CASSPTYNEQFF.

This chain uses TRBV27 with TRBJ2-3, with 10 bases lining up with TRBD1. The CDR3 is 17 residues long. Per germline, CDR1 MNHEY and CDR2 SMNVEV (reference sequence). V trimming: 6 bases; J trimming: 2 bases; junction bases outside the gene matches: 11. The CDR3 nucleotides read TGTGCCAGCAGGAGGATGAAGGGACAGGGGACCACAGATACGCAGTATTTT. Translating gives CASRRMKGQGTTDTQYF.

V usage is TRBV15 and J usage is TRBJ2-3, with D maybe TRBD1 (6 bases). The germline V and J ends were trimmed by 1 base and 3 bases, with 11 bases remaining between them. The CDR3 contains 15 residues. Germline V gives CDR1 LNHNV, CDR2 YYDKDF (reference sequence). This CDR3 is CATSRVPRGTDTQYF. In DNA, the CDR3 is TGTGCCACCAGCAGAGTACCCAGGGGTACAGATACGCAGTATTTT.

The chain carries TRBV5-1 and TRBJ2-7, with D tentatively TRBD1 or TRBD2 (6 bases each). Trimming took 1 base from V and 3 from J, leaving 11 bases between them. CDR1 is SGHRS and CDR2 is YFSETQ in the germline V gene. There are 14 residues in the CDR3. This chain's CDR3 is CASSLIGGGYEQYF. CDR3 bases: TGCGCCAGCAGCTTGATAGGAGGGGGCTACGAGCAGTACTTC.